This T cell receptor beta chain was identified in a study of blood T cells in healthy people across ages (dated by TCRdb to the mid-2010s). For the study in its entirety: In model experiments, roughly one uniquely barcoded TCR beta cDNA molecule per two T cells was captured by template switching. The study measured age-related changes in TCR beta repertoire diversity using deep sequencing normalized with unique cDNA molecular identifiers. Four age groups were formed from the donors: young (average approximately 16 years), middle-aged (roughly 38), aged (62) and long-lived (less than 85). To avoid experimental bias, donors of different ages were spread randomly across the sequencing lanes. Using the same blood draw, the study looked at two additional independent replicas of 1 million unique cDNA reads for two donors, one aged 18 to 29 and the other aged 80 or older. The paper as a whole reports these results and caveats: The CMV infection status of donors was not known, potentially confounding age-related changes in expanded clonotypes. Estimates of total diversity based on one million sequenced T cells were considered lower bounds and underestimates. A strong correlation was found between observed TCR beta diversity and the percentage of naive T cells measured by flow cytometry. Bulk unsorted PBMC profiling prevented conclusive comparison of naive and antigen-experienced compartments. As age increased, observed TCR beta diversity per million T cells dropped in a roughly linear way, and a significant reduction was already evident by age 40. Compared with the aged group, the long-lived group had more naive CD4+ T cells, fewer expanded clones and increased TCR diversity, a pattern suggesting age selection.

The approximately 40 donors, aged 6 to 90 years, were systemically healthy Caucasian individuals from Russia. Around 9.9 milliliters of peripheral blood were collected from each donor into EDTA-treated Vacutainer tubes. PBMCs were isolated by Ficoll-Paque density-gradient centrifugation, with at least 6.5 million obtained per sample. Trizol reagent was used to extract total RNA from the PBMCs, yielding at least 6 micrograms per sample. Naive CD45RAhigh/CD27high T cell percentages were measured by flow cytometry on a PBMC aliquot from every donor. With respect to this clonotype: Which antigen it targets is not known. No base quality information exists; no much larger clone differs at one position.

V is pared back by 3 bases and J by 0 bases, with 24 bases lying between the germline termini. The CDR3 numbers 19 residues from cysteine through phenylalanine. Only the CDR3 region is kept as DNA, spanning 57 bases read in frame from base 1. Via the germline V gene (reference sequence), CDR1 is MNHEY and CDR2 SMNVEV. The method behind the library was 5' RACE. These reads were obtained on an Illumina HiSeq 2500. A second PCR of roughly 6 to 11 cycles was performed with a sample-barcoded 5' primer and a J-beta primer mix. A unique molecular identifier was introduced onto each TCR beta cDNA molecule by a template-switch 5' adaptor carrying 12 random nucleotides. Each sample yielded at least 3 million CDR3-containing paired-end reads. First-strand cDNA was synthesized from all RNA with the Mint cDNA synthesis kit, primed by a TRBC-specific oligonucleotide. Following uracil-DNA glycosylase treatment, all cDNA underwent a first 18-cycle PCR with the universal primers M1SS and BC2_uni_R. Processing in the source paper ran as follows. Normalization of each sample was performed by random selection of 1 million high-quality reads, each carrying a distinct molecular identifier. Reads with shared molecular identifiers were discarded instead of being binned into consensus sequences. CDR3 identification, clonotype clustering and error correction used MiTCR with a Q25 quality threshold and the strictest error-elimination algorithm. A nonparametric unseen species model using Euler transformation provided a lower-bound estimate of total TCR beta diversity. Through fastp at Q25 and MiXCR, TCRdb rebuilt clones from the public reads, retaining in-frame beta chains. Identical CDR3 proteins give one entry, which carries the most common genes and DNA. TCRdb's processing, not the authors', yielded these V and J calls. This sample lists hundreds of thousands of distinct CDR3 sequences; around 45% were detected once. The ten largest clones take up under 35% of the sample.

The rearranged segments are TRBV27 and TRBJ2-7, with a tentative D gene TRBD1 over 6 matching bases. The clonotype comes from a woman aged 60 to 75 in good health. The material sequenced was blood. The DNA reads TGTGCCAGCAGTTTTTATGTTAAGGTGGGGGCCTCGAGCTCCTACGAGCAGTACTTC. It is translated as CASSFYVKVGASSSYEQYF.